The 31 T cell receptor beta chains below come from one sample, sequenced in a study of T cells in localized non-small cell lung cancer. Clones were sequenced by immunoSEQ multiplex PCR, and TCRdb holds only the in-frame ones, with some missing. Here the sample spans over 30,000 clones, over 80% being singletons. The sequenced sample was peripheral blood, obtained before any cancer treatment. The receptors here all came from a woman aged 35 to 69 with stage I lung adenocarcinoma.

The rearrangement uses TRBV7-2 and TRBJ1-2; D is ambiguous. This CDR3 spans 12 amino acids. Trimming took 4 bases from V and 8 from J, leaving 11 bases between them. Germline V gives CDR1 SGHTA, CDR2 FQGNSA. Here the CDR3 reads CASSSGPLGYTF. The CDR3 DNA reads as TGTGCCAGCAGCTCGGGCCCGTTGGGCTACACCTTC.

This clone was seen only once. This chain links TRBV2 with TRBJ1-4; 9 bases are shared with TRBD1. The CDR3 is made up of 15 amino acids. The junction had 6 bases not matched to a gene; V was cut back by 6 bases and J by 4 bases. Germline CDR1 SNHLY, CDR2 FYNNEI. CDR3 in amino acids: CASRTGGAINEKLFF. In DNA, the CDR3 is TGTGCCAGCAGGACAGGGGGAGCTATTAATGAAAAACTGTTTTTT.

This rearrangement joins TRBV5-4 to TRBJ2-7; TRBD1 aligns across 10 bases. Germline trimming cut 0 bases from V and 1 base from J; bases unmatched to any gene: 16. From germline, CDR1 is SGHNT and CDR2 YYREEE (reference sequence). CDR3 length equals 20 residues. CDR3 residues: CASSLGDRGVAGLSSYEQYF. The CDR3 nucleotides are TGTGCCAGCAGCTTGGGGGACAGGGGAGTAGCGGGTCTAAGTTCCTACGAGCAGTACTTC.

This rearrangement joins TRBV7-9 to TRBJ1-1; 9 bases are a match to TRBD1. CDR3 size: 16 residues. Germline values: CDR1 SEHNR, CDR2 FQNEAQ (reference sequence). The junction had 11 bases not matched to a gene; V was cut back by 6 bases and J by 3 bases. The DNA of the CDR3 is TGTGCCAGCAGTTTCCCGACAGGGGGGGTGGACACTGAAGCTTTCTTT. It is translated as CASSFPTGGVDTEAFF.

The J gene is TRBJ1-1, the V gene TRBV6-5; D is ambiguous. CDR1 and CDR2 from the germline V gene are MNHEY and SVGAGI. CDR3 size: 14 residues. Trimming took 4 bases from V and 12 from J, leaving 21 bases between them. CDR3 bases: TGTGCCAGCAGTTTCGGAGACCAGTTCGCCGGAACTTTCTTT. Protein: CASSFGDQFAGTFF.

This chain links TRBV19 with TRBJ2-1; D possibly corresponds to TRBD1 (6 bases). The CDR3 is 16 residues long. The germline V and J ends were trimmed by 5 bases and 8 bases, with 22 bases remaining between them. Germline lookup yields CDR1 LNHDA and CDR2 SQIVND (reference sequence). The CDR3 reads CASSADRQVTPHEQFF. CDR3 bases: TGTGCCAGTAGTGCGGACAGACAGGTAACCCCGCATGAGCAGTTCTTC.

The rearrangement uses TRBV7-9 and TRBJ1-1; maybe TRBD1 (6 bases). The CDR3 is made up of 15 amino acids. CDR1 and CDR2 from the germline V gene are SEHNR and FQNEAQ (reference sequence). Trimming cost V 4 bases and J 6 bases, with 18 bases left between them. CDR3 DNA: TGTGCCAGCAGCTCCATACAGGGCACGGGGTCTGAAGCTTTCTTT. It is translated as CASSSIQGTGSEAFF. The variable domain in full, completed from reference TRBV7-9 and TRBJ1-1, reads DTGVSQNPRHKITKRGQNVTFRCDPISEHNRLYWYRQTLGQGPEFLTYFQNEAQLEKSRLLSDRFSAERPKGSFSTLEIQRTEQGDSAMYLCASSSIQGTGSEAFFGQGTRLTVV.

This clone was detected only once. CDR3 nucleotides: TGTGCCGGGGGGGAGCGGCCCTACGAGCAGTACTTC. This sequence encodes CAGGERPYEQYF. The chain has TRBV30 and TRBJ2-7, with TRBD2 matching 7 bases. Germline assignment: CDR1 GTSNPN and CDR2 SVGIG (reference sequence). The CDR3 runs to 12 residues. V dropped 8 bases and J dropped 2; count of bases not matched to a gene: 6.

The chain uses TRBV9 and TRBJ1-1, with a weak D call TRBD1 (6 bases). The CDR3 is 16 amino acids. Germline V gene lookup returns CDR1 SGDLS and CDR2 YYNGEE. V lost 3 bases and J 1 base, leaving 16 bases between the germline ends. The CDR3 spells CASSASSGTRNTEAFF. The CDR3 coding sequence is TGTGCCAGCAGCGCCTCCAGCGGGACACGGAACACTGAAGCTTTCTTT.

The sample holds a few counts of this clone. CDR3 bases: TGTGCCAGCTCACCAGCGTTGTCGGCCAAAAACATTCAGTACTTC. Translation gives CASSPALSAKNIQYF. V is TRBV18 and J is TRBJ2-4; D is unresolved. CDR3 size: 15 residues. V was trimmed by 2 bases and J by 1 base, leaving 9 bases between them. Germline V gives CDR1 KGHSH, CDR2 LQKENI.

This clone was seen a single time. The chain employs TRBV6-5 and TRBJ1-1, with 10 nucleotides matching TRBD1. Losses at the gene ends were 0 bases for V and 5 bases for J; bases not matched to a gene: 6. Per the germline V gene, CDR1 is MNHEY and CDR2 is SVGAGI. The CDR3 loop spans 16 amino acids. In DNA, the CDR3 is TGTGCCAGCAGTTACTCTTTCGGACAGGGGGGGACTGAAGCTTTCTTT. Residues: CASSYSFGQGGTEAFF.

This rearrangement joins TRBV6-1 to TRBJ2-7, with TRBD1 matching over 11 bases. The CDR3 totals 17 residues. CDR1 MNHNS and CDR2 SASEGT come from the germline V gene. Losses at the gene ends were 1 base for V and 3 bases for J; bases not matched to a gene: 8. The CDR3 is CASSEGIGTGGGYEQYF. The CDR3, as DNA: TGTGCCAGCAGTGAAGGAATAGGGACAGGGGGAGGCTACGAGCAGTACTTC.

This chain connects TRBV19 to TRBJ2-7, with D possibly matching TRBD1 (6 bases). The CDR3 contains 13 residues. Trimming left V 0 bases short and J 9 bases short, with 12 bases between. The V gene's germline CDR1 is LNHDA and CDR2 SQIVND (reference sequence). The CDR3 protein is CASSIDPTGRQYF. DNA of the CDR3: TGTGCCAGTAGTATAGACCCGACAGGTAGGCAGTACTTC. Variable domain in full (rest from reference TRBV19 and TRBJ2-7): DGGITQSPKYLFRKEGQNVTLSCEQNLNHDAMYWYRQDPGQGLRLIYYSQIVNDFQKGDIAEGYSVSREKKESFPLTVTSAQKNPTAFYLCASSIDPTGRQYFGPGTRLTVT.

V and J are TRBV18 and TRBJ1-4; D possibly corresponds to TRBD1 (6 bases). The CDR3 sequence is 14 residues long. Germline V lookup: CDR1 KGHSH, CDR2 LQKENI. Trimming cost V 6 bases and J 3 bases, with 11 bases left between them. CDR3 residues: CASSFGGPNEKLFF. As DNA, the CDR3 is TGTGCCAGCTCGTTCGGGGGGCCTAATGAAAAACTGTTTTTT.

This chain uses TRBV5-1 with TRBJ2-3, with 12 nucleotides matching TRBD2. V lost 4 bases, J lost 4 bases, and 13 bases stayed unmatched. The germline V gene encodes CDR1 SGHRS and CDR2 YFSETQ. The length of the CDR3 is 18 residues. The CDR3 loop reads CASSLLPSTSGSADTQYF. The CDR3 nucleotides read TGCGCCAGCAGCCTATTGCCCTCGACTAGCGGGAGCGCAGATACGCAGTATTTT. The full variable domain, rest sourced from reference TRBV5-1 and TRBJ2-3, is KAGVTQTPRYLIKTRGQQVTLSCSPISGHRSVSWYQQTPGQGLQFLFEYFSETQRNKGNFPGRFSGRQFSNSRSEMNVSTLELGDSALYLCASSLLPSTSGSADTQYFGPGTRLTVL.

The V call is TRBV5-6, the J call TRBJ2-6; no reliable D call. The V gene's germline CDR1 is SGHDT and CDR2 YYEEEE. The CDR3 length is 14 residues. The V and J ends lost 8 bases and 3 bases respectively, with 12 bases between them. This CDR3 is CASQAQGGANVLTF. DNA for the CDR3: TGTGCCAGTCAGGCCCAAGGTGGGGCCAACGTCCTGACTTTC. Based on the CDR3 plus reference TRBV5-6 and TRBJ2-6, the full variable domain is DAGVTQSPTHLIKTRGQQVTLRCSPKSGHDTVSWYQQALGQGPQFIFQYYEEEERQRGNFPDRFSGHQFPNYSSELNVNALLLGDSALYLCASQAQGGANVLTFGAGSRLTVL.

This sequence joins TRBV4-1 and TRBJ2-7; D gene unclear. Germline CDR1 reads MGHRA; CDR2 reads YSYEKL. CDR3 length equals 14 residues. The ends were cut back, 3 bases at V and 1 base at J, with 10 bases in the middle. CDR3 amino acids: CASSHFDGSYEQYF. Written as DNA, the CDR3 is TGCGCCAGCAGCCATTTCGACGGTTCCTACGAGCAGTACTTC.

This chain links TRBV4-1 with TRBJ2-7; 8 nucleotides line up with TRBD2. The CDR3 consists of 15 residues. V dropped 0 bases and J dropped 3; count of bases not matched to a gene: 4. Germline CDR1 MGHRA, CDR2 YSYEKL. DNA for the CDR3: TGCGCCAGCAGCCAAGATGGGCGGGGGGACTACGAGCAGTACTTC. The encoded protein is CASSQDGRGDYEQYF.

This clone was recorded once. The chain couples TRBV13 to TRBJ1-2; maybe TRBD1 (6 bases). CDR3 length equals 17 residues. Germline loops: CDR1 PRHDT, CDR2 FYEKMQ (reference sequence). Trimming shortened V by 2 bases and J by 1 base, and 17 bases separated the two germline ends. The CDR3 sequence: CASSLTGRTSYNYGYTF. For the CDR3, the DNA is TGTGCCAGCAGCTTAACAGGGCGCACCTCCTATAACTATGGCTACACCTTC.

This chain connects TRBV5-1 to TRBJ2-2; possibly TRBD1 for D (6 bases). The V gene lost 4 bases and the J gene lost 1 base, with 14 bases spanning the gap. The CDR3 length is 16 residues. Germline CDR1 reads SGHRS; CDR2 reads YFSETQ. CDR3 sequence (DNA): TGCGCCAGCAGCCAAACGGCAGGGGTGAACACCGGGGAGCTGTTTTTT. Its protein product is CASSQTAGVNTGELFF.

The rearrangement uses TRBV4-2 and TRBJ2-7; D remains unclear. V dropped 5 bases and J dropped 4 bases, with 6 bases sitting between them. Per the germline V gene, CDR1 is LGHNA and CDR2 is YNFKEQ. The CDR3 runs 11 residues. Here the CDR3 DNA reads TGTGCCAGCAGCTTAGGGTACGAGCAGTACTTC. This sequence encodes CASSLGYEQYF.

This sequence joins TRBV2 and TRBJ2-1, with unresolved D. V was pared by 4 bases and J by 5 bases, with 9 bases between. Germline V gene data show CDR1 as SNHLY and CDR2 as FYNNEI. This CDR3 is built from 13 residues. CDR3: CASSGVQDNEQFF. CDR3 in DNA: TGTGCCAGCAGTGGGGTCCAGGACAATGAGCAGTTCTTC.

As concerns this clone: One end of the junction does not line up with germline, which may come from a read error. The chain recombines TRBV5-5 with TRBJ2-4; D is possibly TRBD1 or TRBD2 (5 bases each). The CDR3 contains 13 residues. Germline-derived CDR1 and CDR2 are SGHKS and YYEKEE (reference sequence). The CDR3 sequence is CASSLSLGRERWF. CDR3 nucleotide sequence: TGTGCCAGCAGCTTGTCCCTGGGACGTGAACGGTGGTTC.

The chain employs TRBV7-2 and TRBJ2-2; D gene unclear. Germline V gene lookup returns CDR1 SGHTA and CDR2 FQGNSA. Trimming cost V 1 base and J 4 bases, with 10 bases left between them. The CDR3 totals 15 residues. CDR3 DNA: TGTGCCAGCAGCTTAGTCGGTTTCATCACCGGGGAGCTGTTTTTT. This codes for CASSLVGFITGELFF.

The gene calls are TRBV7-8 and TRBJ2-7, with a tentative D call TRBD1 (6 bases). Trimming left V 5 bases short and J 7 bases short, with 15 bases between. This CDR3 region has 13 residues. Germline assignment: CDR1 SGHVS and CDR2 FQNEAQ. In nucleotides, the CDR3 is TGTGCCAGCAGCCAGGGACACCGGGGTGAGCAGTACTTC. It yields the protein CASSQGHRGEQYF.

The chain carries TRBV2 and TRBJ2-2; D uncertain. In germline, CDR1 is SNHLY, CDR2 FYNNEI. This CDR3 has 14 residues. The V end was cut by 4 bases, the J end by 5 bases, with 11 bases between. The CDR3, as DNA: TGTGCCAGCAGTGCGTTTATTGGAACCGGGGAGCTGTTTTTT. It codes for CASSAFIGTGELFF.

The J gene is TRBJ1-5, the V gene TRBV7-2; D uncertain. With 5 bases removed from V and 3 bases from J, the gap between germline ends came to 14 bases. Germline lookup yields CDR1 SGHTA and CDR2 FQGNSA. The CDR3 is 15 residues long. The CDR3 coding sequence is TGTGCCAGCAGCCTTGGGCAGATATACAATCAGCCCCAGCATTTT. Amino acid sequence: CASSLGQIYNQPQHF. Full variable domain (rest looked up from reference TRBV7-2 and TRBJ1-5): GAGVSQSPSNKVTEKGKDVELRCDPISGHTALYWYRQSLGQGLEFLIYFQGNSAPDKSGLPSDRFSAERTGGSVSTLTIQRTQQEDSAVYLCASSLGQIYNQPQHFGDGTRLSIL.

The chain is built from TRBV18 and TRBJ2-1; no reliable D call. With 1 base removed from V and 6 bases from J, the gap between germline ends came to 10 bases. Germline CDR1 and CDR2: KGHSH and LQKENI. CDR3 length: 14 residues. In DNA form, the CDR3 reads TGTGCCAGCTCACCACAGGAACTAACCAATGAGCAGTTCTTC. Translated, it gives CASSPQELTNEQFF.

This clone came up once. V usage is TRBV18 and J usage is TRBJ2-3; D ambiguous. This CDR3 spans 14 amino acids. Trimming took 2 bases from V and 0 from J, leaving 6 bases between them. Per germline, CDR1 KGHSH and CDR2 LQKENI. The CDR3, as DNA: TGTGCCAGCTCACCATGGGGTAGCACAGATACGCAGTATTTT. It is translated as CASSPWGSTDTQYF.

CDR3: CSASRKETQYF. In DNA, the CDR3 is TGCAGTGCTAGCAGAAAAGAGACCCAGTACTTC. The rearrangement uses TRBV20-1 and TRBJ2-5; D not resolved. V was clipped by 3 bases and J by 3 bases, with 5 bases between them. Germline CDR1 is DFQATT and CDR2 is SNEGSKA (reference sequence). The length of the CDR3 is 11 residues.

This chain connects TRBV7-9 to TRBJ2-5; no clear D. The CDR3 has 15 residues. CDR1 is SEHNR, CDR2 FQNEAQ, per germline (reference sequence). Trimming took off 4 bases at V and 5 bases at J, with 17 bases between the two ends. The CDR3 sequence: CASSSLDHFGETQYF. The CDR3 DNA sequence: TGTGCCAGCAGCTCACTGGACCACTTTGGGGAGACCCAGTACTTC.